A selection of T cell receptor beta chains follows, all from one sample in a study of Graves' ophthalmopathy and Graves' hyperthyroidism. One entry per CDR3 protein results from TCRdb running MiXCR on the multiplex PCR reads. This sample carries some 1.1 million distinct CDR3 sequences, approximately 35% of them seen once, and the ten largest clones take 8.5% to 14%. Sequences were obtained from peripheral blood or thyroid tissue (not recorded which). The receptors derive from an adult man with Graves' hyperthyroidism. Each CDR3 is given with its conserved first and last residue. D genes are given only for firm matches. Clone size is given for some rows only: seen once, a few or many times, or a class if the clone is expanded.

d_call,clone_size,j_call,v_call,cdr3_nt,cdr3_aa
TRBD1,few,TRBJ2-7,TRBV11-2,TGTGCCAGCAGGCCCCAGGGACAGGGGGTGAAGCAGTACTTC,CASRPQGQGVKQYF
-,many,TRBJ1-1,TRBV10-1,TGCGCCAGCAGTTCCAACGTGAACACTGAAGCTTTCTTT,CASSSNVNTEAFF
TRBD1,-,TRBJ1-5,TRBV7-8,TGTGCCAGCAGCCCCTGGGACAGGGCGAGCAATCAGCCCCAGCATTTT,CASSPWDRASNQPQHF
TRBD1,once,TRBJ1-2,TRBV29-1,TGCAGCGTTGGTGAGGGGGCCGGCTCTGGCTACACCTTC,CSVGEGAGSGYTF
-,many,TRBJ1-5,TRBV29-1,TGCAGCGTAGAGCCGTCCACTGCAAATCAGCCCCAGCATTTT,CSVEPSTANQPQHF
-,-,TRBJ2-3,TRBV12-3/TRBV12-4,TGTGCCAGCAGTTTTCAAGGAAGCACAGATACGCAGTATTTT,CASSFQGSTDTQYF
-,many,TRBJ1-6,TRBV12-3/TRBV12-4,TGTGCCAGCAGTTCACAGGAAAATTCACCCCTCCACTTT,CASSSQENSPLHF
-,-,TRBJ1-5,TRBV30,TGTGCCTGGAGTGTGCAGGGACGCGTTCAGCCCCAGCATTTT,CAWSVQGRVQPQHF
-,many,TRBJ2-7,TRBV7-9,TGTGCCAGCAGCCATATCATCGGCTACGAGCAGTACTTC,CASSHIIGYEQYF
-,-,TRBJ1-6,TRBV20-1,TGCAGTGCTAGAGGTCCAGGGGCAAATTCACCCCTCCACTTT,CSARGPGANSPLHF
TRBD2,-,TRBJ2-2,TRBV20-1,TGCAGTGCTGATCCGGGGGGGCCAGGCGGGGAGCTGTTTTTT,CSADPGGPGGELFF
-,-,TRBJ1-5,TRBV15,TGTGCCACCAGCGAAAACCGGGCAGATAGCAATCAGCCCCAGCATTTT,CATSENRADSNQPQHF
-,many,TRBJ2-5,TRBV20-1,TGCAGTGCGCAGCAAGAGACCCAGTACTTC,CSAQQETQYF
-,-,TRBJ2-7,TRBV20-1,TGCAGTGCTACCCGACAGGCCTACTCCTACGAGCAGTACTTC,CSATRQAYSYEQYF
TRBD2,-,TRBJ2-3,TRBV9,TGTGCCAGCAGCACTAGCGGAGATCCCACAGATACGCAGTATTTT,CASSTSGDPTDTQYF
-,many,TRBJ2-5,TRBV7-2,TGTGCCAGCAGCGCCGGAGCCGGGGGCGGTTCCCAAGAGACCCAGTACTTC,CASSAGAGGGSQETQYF
TRBD1,-,TRBJ2-5,TRBV10-3,TGTGCCATCAGCGGCAGGGGGCGCCAAGAGACCCAGTACTTC,CAISGRGRQETQYF
-,many,TRBJ2-2,TRBV5-1,TGCGCCAGCAGCTTGGCCGGACGGTCGAACACCGGGGAGCTGTTTTTT,CASSLAGRSNTGELFF
TRBD1,many,TRBJ1-4,TRBV9,TGTGCCAGCAGCCCGGGGACAGGGGGACTTGAAAAACTGTTTTTT,CASSPGTGGLEKLFF
-,-,TRBJ1-5,TRBV6-1,TGTGCCAGCAGTTACACCCCAGGCAATCAGCCCCAGCATTTT,CASSYTPGNQPQHF
TRBD1,many,TRBJ1-4,TRBV7-2,TGTGCCAGCGGACAGGGGGCGGGGGAAAAACTGTTTTTT,CASGQGAGEKLFF
-,many,TRBJ1-1,TRBV4-3,TGCGCCAGCAGCCGTCAGACAGACACTGAAGCTTTCTTT,CASSRQTDTEAFF
TRBD1,-,TRBJ2-2,TRBV4-3,TGCGCCAGCAGCCAACAACACAGGGGGATCGGGGAGCTGTTTTTT,CASSQQHRGIGELFF
-,few,TRBJ1-5,TRBV6-2/TRBV6-3,TGTGCCGGCGGACCGAGGGGGGGTGTGCAGCCCCAGCATTTT,CAGGPRGGVQPQHF
-,many,TRBJ1-2,TRBV7-2,TGTGCCAGCAGCCGATTACAGGGTAGCTATGGCTACACCTTC,CASSRLQGSYGYTF
-,many,TRBJ2-7,TRBV5-1,TGCGCCAGCAGCGTTGGCATCGCCTCACTCGGGGGCTACGAGCAGTACTTC,CASSVGIASLGGYEQYF
-,few,TRBJ2-2,TRBV7-3,TGTGCCAGCAGGCCCGGGACGGCGAACACCGGGGAGCTGTTTTTT,CASRPGTANTGELFF
-,-,TRBJ2-5,TRBV20-1,TGCAGTGCTAGAGATTCGGTTGGGGAGGTGGAGACCCAGTACTTC,CSARDSVGEVETQYF
-,-,TRBJ2-5,TRBV20-1,TGCAGTGCTAGAGTAGTTCTAGGGCCGGGAGTCCAGTACTTC,CSARVVLGPGVQYF
TRBD1,many,TRBJ1-2,TRBV29-1,TGCAGCGTAGCGCCCGGGACAGGCTATGGCTACACCTTC,CSVAPGTGYGYTF
-,many,TRBJ2-7,TRBV12-3/TRBV12-4,TGTGCCAGCAGTATCGACCGCAATACCCAGTACTTC,CASSIDRNTQYF
-,many,TRBJ1-1,TRBV7-6,TGTGCCAGCAGCCTCCGGGACACTCAGAACACTGAAGCTTTCTTT,CASSLRDTQNTEAFF
-,few,TRBJ2-5,TRBV18,TGTGCCAGCTCACCAGGGATGGAGACCCAGTACTTC,CASSPGMETQYF
TRBD1,many,TRBJ2-7,TRBV6-6,TGTGCCAGCAGTCAGACGGGACAGCCCTACGAGCAGTACTTC,CASSQTGQPYEQYF
-,-,TRBJ2-7,TRBV7-2,TGTGCCAGCAGCTTACAAGTTCGGGCGGGGAGAACCTACGAGCAGTACTTC,CASSLQVRAGRTYEQYF
-,few,TRBJ2-5,TRBV3-1,TGTGCCAGCAGCCAAGATTGGCTAGCCTTGGAGACCCAGTACTTC,CASSQDWLALETQYF
-,-,TRBJ2-7,TRBV6-4,TGTGCCAGCAGTGGCTACGGGACGAGCTCCTACGAGCAGTACTTC,CASSGYGTSSYEQYF